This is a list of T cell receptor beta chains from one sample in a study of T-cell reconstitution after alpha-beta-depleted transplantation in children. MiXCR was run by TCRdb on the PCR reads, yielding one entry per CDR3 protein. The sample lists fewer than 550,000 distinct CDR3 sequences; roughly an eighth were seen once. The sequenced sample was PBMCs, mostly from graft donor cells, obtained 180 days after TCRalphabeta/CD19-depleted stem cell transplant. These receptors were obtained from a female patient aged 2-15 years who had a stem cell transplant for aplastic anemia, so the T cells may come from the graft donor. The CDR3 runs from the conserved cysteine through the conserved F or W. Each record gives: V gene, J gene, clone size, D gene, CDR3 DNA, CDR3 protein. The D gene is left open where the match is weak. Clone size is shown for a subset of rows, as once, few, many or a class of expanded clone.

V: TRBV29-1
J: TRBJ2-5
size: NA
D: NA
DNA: TGCAGCGTTGTGAGGGAGGTCGAGACCCAGTACTTC
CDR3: CSVVREVETQYF

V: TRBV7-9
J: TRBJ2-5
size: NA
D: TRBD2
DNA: TGTGCCAGCAGCTTAGGCCCCGGGGGGCAAGAGACCCAGTACTTC
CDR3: CASSLGPGGQETQYF

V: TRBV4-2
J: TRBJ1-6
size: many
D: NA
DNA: TGTGCCAGCAGCCAAGACCGGGAAGTGAATTCACCCCTCCACTTT
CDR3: CASSQDREVNSPLHF

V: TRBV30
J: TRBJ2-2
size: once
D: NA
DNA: TGTGCCTGGAGTGCCCACACCGGGGAGCTGTTTTTT
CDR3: CAWSAHTGELFF

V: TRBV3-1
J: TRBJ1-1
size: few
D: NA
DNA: TGTGCCAGCAGCCAAGTTAAAACAGGGCCCCTGGGAGCTTTCTTT
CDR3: CASSQVKTGPLGAFF

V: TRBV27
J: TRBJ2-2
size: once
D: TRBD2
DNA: TGTGCCAGCAGTCTGTCTGCGGGAGTCTGGGTGGGGGAGCTGTTTTTT
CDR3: CASSLSAGVWVGELFF

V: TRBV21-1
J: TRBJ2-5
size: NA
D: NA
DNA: TGTGCCAGCCCCCCGAGGGGCAGGCAAGAGACCCAGTACTTC
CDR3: CASPPRGRQETQYF

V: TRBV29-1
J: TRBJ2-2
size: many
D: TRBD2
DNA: TGCAGCGTTGATATCCGGGGGGCGAACACCGGGGAGCTGTTTTTT
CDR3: CSVDIRGANTGELFF

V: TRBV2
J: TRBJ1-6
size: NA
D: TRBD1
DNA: TGTGCCAGCAAACTTAGGGACAGAAATTCACCCCTCCACTTT
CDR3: CASKLRDRNSPLHF

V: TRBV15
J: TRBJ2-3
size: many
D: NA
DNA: TGTGCCACCAGCACTGCCGGGTATGTTGCAGATACGCAGTATTTT
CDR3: CATSTAGYVADTQYF

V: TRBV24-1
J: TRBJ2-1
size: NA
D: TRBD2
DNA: TGTGCCACCAGTGACCTAGCGGGAGGGCCTAATGAGCAGTTCTTC
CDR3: CATSDLAGGPNEQFF

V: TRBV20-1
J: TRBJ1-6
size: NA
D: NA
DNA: TGCAGTGCCGGGCGTAATTCACCCCTCCACTTT
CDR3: CSAGRNSPLHF

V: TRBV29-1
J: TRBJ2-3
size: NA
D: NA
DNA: TGCAGCGTCCATTTAGACACAGATACGCAGTATTTT
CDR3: CSVHLDTDTQYF

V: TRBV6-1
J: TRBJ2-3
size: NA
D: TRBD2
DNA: TGTGCCAGCGGCTTAGCGGGACCGCGGGATACGCAGTATTTT
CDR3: CASGLAGPRDTQYF

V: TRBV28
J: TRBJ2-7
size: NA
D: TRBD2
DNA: TGTGCCAGCAAAAGGACTAGCGGGTGGAACTACGAGCAGTACTTC
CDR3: CASKRTSGWNYEQYF

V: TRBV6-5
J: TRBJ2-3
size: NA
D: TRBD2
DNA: TGTGCCAGCAGTTACTCGAGGCGGAGTGGCGGGAGGACAGATACGCAGTATTTT
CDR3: CASSYSRRSGGRTDTQYF

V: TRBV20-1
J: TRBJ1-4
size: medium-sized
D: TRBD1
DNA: TGCAGTGCGCCGACAGGGGGAGGTTGGGGTGAAAAACTGTTTTTT
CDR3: CSAPTGGGWGEKLFF

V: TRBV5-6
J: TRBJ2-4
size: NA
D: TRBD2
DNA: TGTGCCAGCAGCCCCGGACTAGCGGTAGCCAGAAACATTCAGTACTTC
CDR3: CASSPGLAVARNIQYF

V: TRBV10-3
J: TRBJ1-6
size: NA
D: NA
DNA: TGTGCCATCAGTCGGACAGCCGACCCTACTTCACCCCTCCACTTT
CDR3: CAISRTADPTSPLHF

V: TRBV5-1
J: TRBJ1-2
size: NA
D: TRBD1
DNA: TGCGCCAGCAGCGCCGGGACAGGGACCTTTTATGGCTACACCTTC
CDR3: CASSAGTGTFYGYTF

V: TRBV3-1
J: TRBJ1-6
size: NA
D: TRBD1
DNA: TGTGCCAGCAGCGAGACCGGGACAGATAATTCACCCCTCCACTTT
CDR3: CASSETGTDNSPLHF

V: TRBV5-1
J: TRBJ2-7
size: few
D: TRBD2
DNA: TGCGCCAGCAGCTTAATAGCGGGAGTCAACGAGCAGTACTTC
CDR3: CASSLIAGVNEQYF

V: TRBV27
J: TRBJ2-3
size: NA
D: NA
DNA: TGTGCCAGCAGTTTTGCGGGGTACACGATCGTGACGCACGCAGATACGCAGTATTTT
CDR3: CASSFAGYTIVTHADTQYF

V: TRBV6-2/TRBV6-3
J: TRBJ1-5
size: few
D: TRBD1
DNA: TGTGCCAGCAGGAGGGACAGGGGACAGCCCCAGCATTTT
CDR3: CASRRDRGQPQHF

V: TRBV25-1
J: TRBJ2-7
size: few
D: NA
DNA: TGTGCCAGCAGTGTGGATAGGGCAGTTCCCTCTTACGAGCAGTACTTC
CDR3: CASSVDRAVPSYEQYF

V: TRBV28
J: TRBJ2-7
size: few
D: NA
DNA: TGTGCCAGCAGTTTCCAAGGTGGGGGGCAAAGGGGCGAGCAGTACTTC
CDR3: CASSFQGGGQRGEQYF

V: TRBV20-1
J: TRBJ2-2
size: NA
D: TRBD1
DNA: TGCAGTGCTGCGGACAGGGATCGTGACACCGGGGAGCTGTTTTTT
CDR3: CSAADRDRDTGELFF

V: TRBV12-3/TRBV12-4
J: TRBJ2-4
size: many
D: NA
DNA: TGTGCCAGCAGTTTAGGGTCCCAAGGAGCGAACATTCAGTACTTC
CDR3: CASSLGSQGANIQYF

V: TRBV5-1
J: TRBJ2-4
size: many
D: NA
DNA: TGCGCCAGCAGCTTGGAGCCTTACCCAAAAAACATTCAGTACTTC
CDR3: CASSLEPYPKNIQYF

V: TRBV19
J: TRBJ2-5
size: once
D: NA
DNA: TGTGCCAGTAGTAGGGCGGGCAGGGGCGCTTCGGAGACCCAGTACTTC
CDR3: CASSRAGRGASETQYF

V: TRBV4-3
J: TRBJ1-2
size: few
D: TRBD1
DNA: TGCGCCAGCAGCCAAGCTCGGACAGGAAGAAGTATGGGCTACACCTTC
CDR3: CASSQARTGRSMGYTF

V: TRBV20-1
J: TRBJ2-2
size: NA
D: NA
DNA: TGCAGTGCTAGAGATGTGCTCCGGGACACATTCACCGGGGAGCTGTTTTTT
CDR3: CSARDVLRDTFTGELFF

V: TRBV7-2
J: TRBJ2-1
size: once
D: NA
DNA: TGTGCCAGCAGCCCACCAGGGGACGCCTCCTACAATGAGCAGTTCTTC
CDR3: CASSPPGDASYNEQFF

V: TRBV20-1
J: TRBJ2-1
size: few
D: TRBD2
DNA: TGCAGTGCTAGAGATTTTACTAGCGGGAGGCCGCGGAATGAGCAGTTCTTC
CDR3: CSARDFTSGRPRNEQFF

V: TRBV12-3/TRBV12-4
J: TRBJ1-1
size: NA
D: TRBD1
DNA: TGTGCCAGCAGTGCAAACGACAGGGGGAACACTGAAGCTTTCTTT
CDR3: CASSANDRGNTEAFF

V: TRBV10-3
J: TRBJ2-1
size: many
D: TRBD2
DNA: TGTGCCATCAGTGAGTCACTAGCGATTCAGTTCTTC
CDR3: CAISESLAIQFF

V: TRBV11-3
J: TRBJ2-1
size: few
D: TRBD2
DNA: TGTGCCAGCAGCTTGCCTAGCGGGACTAATGAGCAGTTCTTC
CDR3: CASSLPSGTNEQFF

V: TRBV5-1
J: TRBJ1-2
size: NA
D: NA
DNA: TGCGCCAGCAGCTTGGGGGGACTGGCCCCATATGGCTACACCTTC
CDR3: CASSLGGLAPYGYTF

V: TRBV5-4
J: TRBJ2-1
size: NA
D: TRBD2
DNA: TGTGCCAGCAGCTTGGCGACTAGCGGGGGGATAAATGAGCAGTTCTTC
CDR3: CASSLATSGGINEQFF

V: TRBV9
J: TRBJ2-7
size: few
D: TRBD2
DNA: TGTGCCAGCAGCGAGGGACTAGCGGGCGAGCAGTACTTC
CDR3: CASSEGLAGEQYF

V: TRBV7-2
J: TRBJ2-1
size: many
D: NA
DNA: TGTGCCAGCAGCTTAGCGAGGCAGAAGCAGTTCTTC
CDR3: CASSLARQKQFF